This T cell receptor beta chain stems from a study of shared clonotypes between healthy human individuals. Whole-study findings and limits: The sole specimen, blood, was sampled, and tissue repertoires likely differ. Genetic and exposure-history diversity was limited by the small donor number.

Sequencing was performed with immunoSEQ multiplex PCR; in TCRdb, only in-frame clones are kept and a portion is missing. The sample yields fewer than 550,000 clones, 75% to 80% seen once. V lost 10 bases, J lost 4 bases, and 19 bases lay in between. CDR1 is MDHEN, CDR2 SYDVKM, per germline. This CDR3 contains 14 residues. To note about this clone: Its cognate antigen is unknown.

The TCR originated in a woman aged 40 to 50 in good health. Some clones in this sample may be carry-over from other donors' samples. The sample taken for sequencing was PBMCs. This chain joins TRBV28 and TRBJ1-2; D possibly corresponds to TRBD1 (6 bases). The DNA for the CDR3 is TGTGCCATCGAACCGGGGGGGCGCGCCTATGGCTACACCTTC. Its translation: CAIEPGGRAYGYTF.